The sequence of this TCR beta chain was determined in a study of cytomegalovirus exposure and HLA in healthy donors. In this sample, this clone turned up once. The PCR contained 60 Vbeta and 13 Jbeta primers. The table came from immunoSEQ multiplex PCR; TCRdb's copy has only in-frame clones and leaves some out. The sample has about 210,000 clones, more than 75% seen once. CDR1 and CDR2 (germline): MNHNY, SVGAGI (reference sequence). V gave up 10 bases and J gave up 7 bases, with 23 bases separating them. The CDR3 has 15 residues. The chain couples TRBV6-6 to TRBJ2-1; no clear D. Sequencing input: PBMCs. The sequence was collected from a middle-aged man in good health and CMV-seropositive. The CDR3 DNA reads as TGTGCCACCACCCACTCCGTCGGTTTTGATAATGAGCAGTTCTTC. Its translation: CATTHSVGFDNEQFF.